The 18 T cell receptor beta chains listed next were all sequenced from one sample in a study of CD8+ T cells in alopecia areata. Sample treatment: oral pan-JAK inhibitor, 5-10 mg twice daily. Extraction of RNA preceded its reverse transcription into cDNA, which served as the sequencing template. Sequencing used immunoSEQ multiplex PCR; TCRdb keeps in-frame clones, though not all of them. The data show some 210,000 clones, roughly three fifths seen once. This material consisted of CD4+ T cells sorted from blood, taken between weeks 43 and 45, from a patient treated with tofacitinib. The receptors originated from a human donor with alopecia areata.

The J gene is TRBJ1-2, the V gene TRBV29-1; TRBD1 is a possible D gene (6 bases). Deletions cut 4 bases from V and 2 bases from J, with 17 bases between. CDR1 is SQVTM and CDR2 is ANQGSEA in the germline V gene. This CDR3 spans 15 amino acids. The CDR3: CSVANLAGDNYGYTF. The CDR3 DNA reads TGCAGCGTTGCCAATTTAGCAGGGGACAACTATGGCTACACCTTC.

The chain couples TRBV29-1 to TRBJ1-1; D not certain. There are 17 residues in the CDR3. CDR1 and CDR2 (germline): SQVTM, ANQGSEA. Trimming shortened V by 7 bases and J by 1 base, and 25 bases separated the two germline ends. The CDR3 nucleotides are TGCAGCGGTGTAGCCAACAACGCCTGGACGGGGAACACTGAAGCTTTCTTT. Amino acid sequence: CSGVANNAWTGNTEAFF.

The chain is built from TRBV7-2 and TRBJ1-2; D ambiguous. The CDR3 runs to 13 residues. Germline-derived CDR1 and CDR2 are SGHTA and FQGNSA. V gave up 2 bases and J gave up 2 bases, with 6 bases separating them. The CDR3 sequence is CASSLTQNYGYTF. DNA of the CDR3: TGTGCCAGCAGCTTAACCCAGAACTATGGCTACACCTTC.

V and J are TRBV5-6 and TRBJ1-1; 9 nucleotides align to TRBD1. J was trimmed by 2 bases and V by 4 bases; bases with no gene match: 6. CDR1 SGHDT and CDR2 YYEEEE come from the germline V gene. The CDR3 is made up of 15 amino acids. CDR3 DNA: TGTGCCAGCAGCCTTCAGGGACAGGGAAACACTGAAGCTTTCTTT. Translated, it gives CASSLQGQGNTEAFF.

This clone was found a few times. The chain links TRBV14 to TRBJ1-5; the D is unclear. CDR1 and CDR2 (germline): SGHDN, FVKESK. This CDR3 comprises 13 residues. Deletions cut 1 base from V and 4 bases from J, with 5 bases between. In DNA, the CDR3 is TGTGCCAGCAGCCAAGTCGGAAATCAGCCCCAGCATTTT. Its translation is CASSQVGNQPQHF.

This clone was found a few times. The chain is built from TRBV28 and TRBJ2-7; D is unresolved. This CDR3 has 13 amino acids. Germline CDR1 and CDR2: MDHEN and SYDVKM. Trimming shortened V by 5 bases and J by 3 bases, and 11 bases separated the two germline ends. This CDR3 reads CASSHPSLYEQYF. The CDR3 region has the DNA TGTGCCAGCAGTCATCCCTCCCTCTACGAGCAGTACTTC. The full variable domain, its missing parts supplied by reference TRBV28 and TRBJ2-7, is DVKVTQSSRYLVKRTGEKVFLECVQDMDHENMFWYRQDPGLGLRLIYFSYDVKMKEKGDIPEGYSVSREKKERFSLILESASTNQTSMYLCASSHPSLYEQYFGPGTRLTVT.

This chain joins TRBV30 and TRBJ2-1; no clear D. CDR1 and CDR2 from the germline V gene are GTSNPN and SVGIG (reference sequence). V was trimmed by 5 bases and J by 8 bases, leaving 10 bases between them. The CDR3 is 11 amino acids. CDR3 region: CAWSLGYEQFF. The DNA for the CDR3 is TGTGCCTGGTCACTGGGATATGAGCAGTTCTTC. The full variable domain, its missing parts supplied by reference TRBV30 and TRBJ2-1, is SQTIHQWPATLVQPVGSPLSLECTVEGTSNPNLYWYRQAAGRGLQLLFYSVGIGQISSEVPQNLSASRPQDRQFILSSKKLLLSDSGFYLCAWSLGYEQFFGPGTRLTVL.

The CDR3 nucleotides are TGTGCCAGCAGCCCGCGGGACATCCCTACTTACGAGCAGTACTTC. Protein sequence: CASSPRDIPTYEQYF. This rearrangement joins TRBV7-8 to TRBJ2-7; D possibly matches TRBD1 or TRBD2 (6 bases each). The ends were cut back, 5 bases at V and 4 bases at J, with 18 bases in the middle. The germline gives CDR1 SGHVS, CDR2 FQNEAQ. The CDR3 loop spans 15 amino acids.

This chain uses TRBV25-1 with TRBJ2-2; the match to TRBD1 covers 7 bases. CDR1 and CDR2 (germline): MGHDK, SYGVNS. CDR3 size: 15 residues. The V segment lost 4 bases and the J segment 5 bases; nucleotides outside the gene matches: 7. The CDR3 DNA reads TGTGCCAGCAGTGGGACAGGCCCAACTACCGGGGAGCTGTTTTTT. It specifies CASSGTGPTTGELFF.

This chain's CDR3 is CSVYSDRTNTEAFF. CDR3 DNA: TGCAGCGTTTATTCGGACAGGACGAACACTGAAGCTTTCTTT. This chain connects TRBV29-1 to TRBJ1-1; 7 bases are a match to TRBD1. CDR1 and CDR2 from the germline V gene are SQVTM and ANQGSEA. After removal of 5 bases from V and 1 base from J, the junction contained 7 bases not matched to a gene. CDR3 length: 14 residues.

This clone has only one observation. The V call is TRBV29-1, the J call TRBJ2-7, with D tentatively TRBD2 (6 bases). There are 13 residues in the CDR3. The germline V gene has CDR1 SQVTM and CDR2 ANQGSEA. Trimming cost V 3 bases and J 3 bases, with 12 bases left between them. CDR3 bases: TGCAGCGTTGAGGGCTGGGGGGACTACGAGCAGTACTTC. Encoded protein: CSVEGWGDYEQYF.

This clone has more than one count but fewer than ten. This CDR3 is also generated by other DNA sequences in the sample. The chain is built from TRBV29-1 and TRBJ2-3, with a weak D call TRBD2 (6 bases). V was pared by 5 bases and J by 2 bases, with 11 bases between. CDR1 and CDR2 (germline): SQVTM, ANQGSEA. The CDR3 consists of 13 residues. CDR3 sequence reads: CSVKGRSTDTQYF. CDR3 nucleotides: TGCAGCGTTAAGGGGAGGTCCACAGATACGCAGTATTTT.

This clone appeared once. The V and J genes are TRBV2 and TRBJ2-6; tentative D call: TRBD1 (5 bases). Germline V lookup: CDR1 SNHLY, CDR2 FYNNEI. The length of the CDR3 is 14 residues. Deletions cut 7 bases from V and 1 base from J, with 8 bases between. The CDR3 reads CASIRQSGANVLTF. The CDR3 DNA reads as TGTGCCAGCATAAGACAGTCTGGGGCCAACGTCCTGACTTTC.

This clone was seen ten or more times. The chain recombines TRBV19 with TRBJ1-2; the D is unclear. Germline CDR1 is LNHDA and CDR2 is SQIVND (reference sequence). V gave up 3 bases and J gave up 5 bases, with 13 bases separating them. This CDR3 comprises 14 residues. The CDR3 spells CASSIVGGIYGYTF. DNA of the CDR3: TGTGCCAGTAGTATTGTGGGCGGAATTTATGGCTACACCTTC.

The gene calls are TRBV11-2 and TRBJ2-6; 7 bases map to TRBD2. This CDR3 region has 13 residues. Germline V gives CDR1 SGHAT, CDR2 FQNNGV. Germline trimming cut 8 bases from V and 3 bases from J; bases unmatched to any gene: 1. The CDR3 nucleotides read TGTGCCAGCCGGGGGGTTGGGGCCAACGTCCTGACTTTC. It translates to CASRGVGANVLTF. Variable domain in full (rest from reference TRBV11-2 and TRBJ2-6): EAGVAQSPRYKIIEKRQSVAFWCNPISGHATLYWYQQILGQGPKLLIQFQNNGVVDDSQLPKDRFSAERLKGVDSTLKIQPAKLEDSAVYLCASRGVGANVLTFGAGSRLTVL.

This clone was seen more than once but under ten times. The chain employs TRBV7-8 and TRBJ2-3; 16 bases fit TRBD2. Germline V gives CDR1 SGHVS, CDR2 FQNEAQ. V shed 6 bases, J shed 5 bases, and the junction held 8 bases outside the gene matches. The CDR3 length is 17 residues. Here the CDR3 DNA reads TGTGCCAGCAGAGGGACTAGCGGGGGGGTTTGGGGAGATACGCAGTATTTT. This encodes CASRGTSGGVWGDTQYF.

The chain employs TRBV7-2 and TRBJ2-1; D is tentatively TRBD1 or TRBD2 (5 bases each). Germline loops: CDR1 SGHTA, CDR2 FQGNSA. Trimming shortened V by 5 bases and J by 3 bases, and 14 bases separated the two germline ends. The CDR3 sequence is 15 residues long. CDR3 sequence: CASSDGAGGYNEQFF. DNA for the CDR3: TGTGCCAGCAGCGATGGGGCGGGCGGCTACAATGAGCAGTTCTTC.

This sequence joins TRBV5-6 and TRBJ2-3; no clear D gene. From germline, CDR1 is SGHDT and CDR2 YYEEEE. V was cut by 0 bases and J by 8 bases, with 10 bases left in between. CDR3 length equals 13 residues. CDR3 loop: CASSLEETATQYF. CDR3 nucleotides: TGTGCCAGCAGCTTGGAGGAGACTGCTACGCAGTATTTT.